The rows below give T cell receptor beta chains drawn from one sample of a study of T cell responses to AZD1222 COVID-19 vaccine. This table comes from immunoSEQ multiplex PCR, and its TCRdb copy is limited to in-frame clones, with some not included. The sample lists more than 95,000 clones, 93% occurring once. The material sequenced was peripheral blood, taken on day 0 of AZD1222 vaccination. The receptors here all came from an adult in good health. The CDR3 runs from the conserved cysteine through the conserved F or W. Fields, in order: D gene, J gene, clone size, V gene, CDR3 protein, CDR3 DNA. D genes are given only for firm matches. Not all rows give a size; the values are once, few, many and, for expanded clones, a class.

D gene: TRBD2
J gene: TRBJ2-7
clone size: NA
V gene: TRBV5-5
CDR3 protein: CASSLESGGAGVFYEQYF
CDR3 DNA: TGTGCCAGCAGCTTAGAGAGCGGTGGGGCGGGAGTTTTCTACGAGCAGTACTTC

D gene: TRBD1
J gene: TRBJ1-6
clone size: NA
V gene: TRBV28
CDR3 protein: CASRTPGQGRDSPLHF
CDR3 DNA: TGTGCCAGCAGGACACCTGGACAGGGACGGGATTCACCCCTCCACTTT

D gene: NA
J gene: TRBJ2-2
clone size: NA
V gene: TRBV28
CDR3 protein: CASSLWRKETGRATGELFF
CDR3 DNA: TGTGCCAGCAGTTTATGGAGGAAGGAGACAGGGAGGGCCACCGGGGAGCTGTTTTTT

D gene: TRBD2
J gene: TRBJ2-7
clone size: NA
V gene: TRBV5-1
CDR3 protein: CASSRTSGIYEQYF
CDR3 DNA: TGCGCCAGCAGCCGGACTAGCGGGATCTACGAGCAGTACTTC

D gene: NA
J gene: TRBJ1-1
clone size: few
V gene: TRBV7-9
CDR3 protein: CASSSPGSTEAFF
CDR3 DNA: TGTGCCAGCAGCTCTCCAGGGAGCACTGAAGCTTTCTTT

D gene: NA
J gene: TRBJ2-1
clone size: once
V gene: TRBV19
CDR3 protein: CASSTLTINPYNEQFF
CDR3 DNA: TGTGCCAGTAGCACATTAACCATTAACCCCTACAATGAGCAGTTCTTC

D gene: NA
J gene: TRBJ2-5
clone size: NA
V gene: TRBV4-1
CDR3 protein: CASSLLGETQYF
CDR3 DNA: TGCGCCAGCAGCCTCCTCGGTGAGACCCAGTACTTC

D gene: NA
J gene: TRBJ2-1
clone size: NA
V gene: TRBV28
CDR3 protein: CASSKGGEGLNNEQFF
CDR3 DNA: TGTGCCAGCAGTAAAGGGGGGGAGGGCCTCAACAATGAGCAGTTCTTC

D gene: NA
J gene: TRBJ1-1
clone size: NA
V gene: TRBV9
CDR3 protein: CASSGGGDRPLMNTEAFF
CDR3 DNA: TGTGCCAGCAGCGGGGGGGGCGACCGCCCTTTGATGAACACTGAAGCTTTCTTT

D gene: TRBD1
J gene: TRBJ1-6
clone size: NA
V gene: TRBV28
CDR3 protein: CASSSGTGVSPLHF
CDR3 DNA: TGTGCCAGCAGTTCCGGGACAGGGGTGTCACCCCTCCACTTT

D gene: TRBD2
J gene: TRBJ2-5
clone size: once
V gene: TRBV6-5
CDR3 protein: CASNVGLRETQYF
CDR3 DNA: TGTGCCAGCAATGTGGGACTACGAGAGACCCAGTACTTC

D gene: NA
J gene: TRBJ1-3
clone size: NA
V gene: TRBV19
CDR3 protein: CASSIEASSGNTIYF
CDR3 DNA: TGTGCCAGTAGTATTGAGGCATCCTCTGGAAACACCATATATTTT

D gene: NA
J gene: TRBJ2-1
clone size: once
V gene: TRBV6-5
CDR3 protein: CASRFYNEQFF
CDR3 DNA: TGTGCCAGCAGATTTTACAATGAGCAGTTCTTC

D gene: TRBD1
J gene: TRBJ1-1
clone size: NA
V gene: TRBV3-1/TRBV3-2
CDR3 protein: CASSQDAGGTEAFF
CDR3 DNA: TGTGCCAGCAGCCAAGACGCAGGGGGCACTGAAGCTTTCTTT

D gene: NA
J gene: TRBJ1-2
clone size: NA
V gene: TRBV10-3
CDR3 protein: CAISDIQVPGYTF
CDR3 DNA: TGTGCCATCAGTGACATCCAAGTCCCTGGCTACACCTTC

D gene: NA
J gene: TRBJ2-7
clone size: NA
V gene: TRBV7-8
CDR3 protein: CASSGRRHSYEQYF
CDR3 DNA: TGTGCCAGCAGCGGCAGGCGTCACTCCTACGAGCAGTACTTC